Following are 28 T cell receptor beta chains from one sample sequenced in a study of T cell repertoires in cytomegalovirus infection. Using its own MiXCR run on the reads, TCRdb lists one record per CDR3 protein. The sample lists roughly 990,000 distinct CDR3 sequences, under 40% seen once, with roughly 12% in the top ten. No antigens are known for them. The sequences come from cultured CD8+ T cells from PBMCs, collected from culture after CMV antigen stimulation. Receptors were obtained from a human donor in good health (CMV status not recorded). Some clones in this sample may be carry-over from other donors' samples.

The chain employs TRBV7-6 and TRBJ2-6; possibly TRBD2 for D (5 bases). Trimming pared 6 bases from V and 0 bases from J, leaving 9 bases between. The CDR3 spans 15 residues. The germline V gene has CDR1 SGHVS and CDR2 FNYEAQ. The CDR3 DNA is TGTGCCAGCAGATTAAGCGGCTCTGGGGCCAACGTCCTGACTTTC. This encodes CASRLSGSGANVLTF. Full variable domain (outside the CDR3, taken from reference TRBV7-6 and TRBJ2-6): GAGVSQSPRYKVTKRGQDVALRCDPISGHVSLYWYRQALGQGPEFLTYFNYEAQQDKSGLPNDRFSAERPEGSISTLTIQRTEQRDSAMYRCASRLSGSGANVLTFGAGSRLTVL.

This chain connects TRBV7-8 to TRBJ2-1; no definite D call. V was clipped by 6 bases and J by 6 bases, with 6 bases between them. CDR3 length equals 11 residues. Germline lookup yields CDR1 SGHVS and CDR2 FQNEAQ. CDR3 residues: CASRIINEQFF. In nucleotides, the CDR3 is TGTGCCAGCAGGATTATCAATGAGCAGTTCTTC.

Ten or more counts support this clonotype. This chain uses TRBV6-2 or TRBV6-3 with TRBJ2-2; no firm D call. CDR1 is MNHEY and CDR2 is SVGEGT in the germline V gene. This CDR3 has 16 amino acids. The ends were cut back, 4 bases at V and 6 bases at J, with 18 bases in the middle. CDR3 amino acids: CASSSVPQPGAGELFF. The CDR3 nucleotides are TGTGCCAGCAGTTCGGTTCCTCAACCTGGGGCCGGGGAGCTGTTTTTT.

The chain recombines TRBV5-1 with TRBJ1-1, with a tentative D call TRBD1 (6 bases). The germline V gene has CDR1 SGHRS and CDR2 YFSETQ. The CDR3 has 14 residues. V was trimmed by 0 bases and J by 3 bases, leaving 9 bases between them. The CDR3 is CASSLAWTDTEAFF. The CDR3 DNA reads as TGCGCCAGCAGCTTGGCGTGGACAGACACTGAAGCTTTCTTT.

This chain links TRBV9 with TRBJ1-5; TRBD1 might be the D (5 bases). The germline CDR1 and CDR2 sequences are SGDLS and YYNGEE. The length of the CDR3 is 15 residues. Trimming removed 0 bases from V and 3 bases from J, with 10 bases in between. CDR3 protein: CASSVAGGTNQPQHF. In nucleotides, the CDR3 is TGTGCCAGCAGCGTAGCGGGGGGGACCAATCAGCCCCAGCATTTT.

This chain connects TRBV6-2 or TRBV6-3 to TRBJ2-7, with 9 bases matching TRBD1. V dropped 6 bases and J dropped 5; count of bases not matched to a gene: 8. The V gene's germline CDR1 is MNHEY and CDR2 SVGEGT. This CDR3 is 14 amino acids long. The CDR3 loop reads CASSLQGAKDEQYF. Here the CDR3 DNA reads TGTGCCAGCAGCCTACAGGGGGCCAAGGACGAGCAGTACTTC.

This clonotype was counted a few times. The V call is TRBV27, the J call TRBJ1-1, with 7 bases that match TRBD1. V lost 3 bases, J lost 2 bases, and 3 bases stayed unmatched. CDR1 and CDR2 (germline): MNHEY, SMNVEV (reference sequence). The CDR3 is made up of 14 amino acids. The CDR3 nucleotides are TGTGCCAGCAGTTTCGGGACAGACAACACTGAAGCTTTCTTT. It encodes CASSFGTDNTEAFF.

This clonotype was observed at least ten times. This rearrangement joins TRBV7-8 to TRBJ2-7; 10 bases map to TRBD2. CDR3 length: 15 residues. Unmatched junction bases numbered 2, after V lost 3 bases and J lost 0 bases. Germline V CDR1 and CDR2: SGHVS, FQNEAQ. CDR3 loop: CASSFLAGDSYEQYF. In DNA form, the CDR3 reads TGTGCCAGCAGCTTCCTAGCGGGGGACTCCTACGAGCAGTACTTC.

The CDR3 bases are TGTGCCAGCAGCCTGCCCGGGACTTTGCCGGGTAAGGTCCAAGAGACCCAGTACTTC. Its protein product is CASSLPGTLPGKVQETQYF. The chain employs TRBV6-4 and TRBJ2-5, with a weak D call TRBD2 (6 bases). Trimming stripped 6 bases from V and 1 base from J, with 27 bases between. The CDR3 length is 19 residues. Germline assignment: CDR1 MRHNA and CDR2 SNTAGT.

This clonotype was detected a few times. The chain couples TRBV7-6 to TRBJ2-1, with 7 positions matching TRBD1. In germline, CDR1 is SGHVS, CDR2 FNYEAQ. The length of the CDR3 is 14 residues. V gave up 8 bases and J gave up 12 bases; unmatched junction bases: 16. CDR3 sequence: CASSSPGTEGLQFF. CDR3 nucleotides: TGTGCCAGCTCCTCGCCGGGGACAGAGGGCTTGCAGTTCTTC. Together with reference TRBV7-6 and TRBJ2-1, the CDR3 gives the full variable domain: GAGVSQSPRYKVTKRGQDVALRCDPISGHVSLYWYRQALGQGPEFLTYFNYEAQQDKSGLPNDRFSAERPEGSISTLTIQRTEQRDSAMYRCASSSPGTEGLQFFGPGTRLTVL.

This clonotype was recorded a few times. V usage is TRBV28 and J usage is TRBJ1-2, with D possibly being TRBD1 (6 bases). The CDR3 consists of 15 residues. The germline V and J ends were trimmed by 5 bases and 5 bases, with 18 bases remaining between them. Germline V gene data show CDR1 as MDHEN and CDR2 as SYDVKM. In DNA form, the CDR3 reads TGTGCCAGCAGTGTTACAGGGACTGGAGCGTATGGCTACACCTTC. Protein sequence: CASSVTGTGAYGYTF.

V and J are TRBV28 and TRBJ2-5, with D unclear. V was clipped by 6 bases and J by 0 bases, with 8 bases between them. Germline V gene sequence: CDR1 MDHEN, CDR2 SYDVKM. This CDR3 comprises 13 residues. The CDR3 loop is CASSEQNQETQYF. The CDR3 bases are TGTGCCAGCAGCGAACAGAACCAAGAGACCCAGTACTTC. Full variable domain (remainder filled in from reference TRBV28 and TRBJ2-5): DVKVTQSSRYLVKRTGEKVFLECVQDMDHENMFWYRQDPGLGLRLIYFSYDVKMKEKGDIPEGYSVSREKKERFSLILESASTNQTSMYLCASSEQNQETQYFGPGTRLLVL.

This clonotype was observed a handful of times. This chain uses TRBV4-1 with TRBJ2-7; tentative D call: TRBD2 (5 bases). CDR1 MGHRA and CDR2 YSYEKL come from the germline V gene. CDR3 size: 14 residues. Trimming stripped 3 bases from V and 4 bases from J, with 13 bases between. The CDR3 loop is CASSQEDEGYEQYF. The CDR3 nucleotides are TGCGCCAGCAGCCAGGAGGACGAAGGGTACGAGCAGTACTTC.

The gene calls are TRBV6-1 and TRBJ1-2, with D perhaps matching TRBD1 (5 bases). CDR1 and CDR2 from the germline V gene are MNHNS and SASEGT. Trimming removed 7 bases at V and 8 bases at J, with 17 bases between. This CDR3 has 13 amino acids. Here the CDR3 reads CASILQAIEGYTF. The CDR3, as DNA: TGTGCCAGCATACTACAGGCGATTGAAGGCTACACCTTC.

The chain links TRBV2 to TRBJ2-7, with D possibly matching TRBD1 (5 bases). The CDR3 is 16 amino acids. V lost 6 bases and J lost 6, with 24 bases in between. Germline-derived CDR1 and CDR2 are SNHLY and FYNNEI. In nucleotides, the CDR3 is TGTGCCAGCAGAGGGGCAACAACCTACGCTGATGGCGAGCAGTACGTC. Its protein product is CASRGATTYADGEQYV.

The rearrangement links TRBV11-3 to TRBJ2-5, with TRBD1 as a possible D gene (5 bases). The CDR3 is 13 amino acids. Per germline, CDR1 SGHNT and CDR2 YENEEA. V was pared by 5 bases and J by 5 bases, with 12 bases between. CDR3 loop: CASSIETAETQYF. The CDR3, as DNA: TGTGCCAGCAGCATTGAGACAGCCGAGACCCAGTACTTC.

The J gene is TRBJ1-2, the V gene TRBV5-4; 10 nucleotides line up with TRBD1. V was pared by 3 bases and J by 8 bases, with 7 bases of the junction left unmatched. Germline-derived CDR1 and CDR2 are SGHNT and YYREEE (reference sequence). There are 14 residues in the CDR3. CDR3 in amino acids: CASSSATGGVGYTF. The DNA for the CDR3 is TGTGCCAGCAGCTCGGCGACAGGGGGCGTGGGCTACACCTTC.

This clonotype was seen at least ten times. The genes are TRBV10-3 and TRBJ2-1, with 10 bases fitting TRBD2. Trimming removed 2 bases from V and 4 bases from J; junction bases left unmatched: 5. Germline V gene lookup returns CDR1 ENHRY and CDR2 SYGVKD. The CDR3 consists of 16 residues. The chain's CDR3 is CAISEQLAGIYNEQFF. The DNA of the CDR3 is TGTGCCATCAGTGAGCAACTAGCGGGGATATACAATGAGCAGTTCTTC.

This chain links TRBV2 with TRBJ2-1; D possibly corresponds to TRBD2 (7 bases). The CDR3 covers 15 residues. The ends were cut back, 10 bases at V and 3 bases at J, with 19 bases in the middle. Germline V CDR1 and CDR2: SNHLY, FYNNEI. CDR3 DNA: TGTGCCAACGTACGGGGGGCCCTCGGCTACAATGAGCAGTTCTTC. Protein sequence: CANVRGALGYNEQFF.

The sample holds many counts of this clonotype. CDR3 coding DNA: TGTGCCAGCAGTCCACCGGCAGGGGGCCAAGAGACCCAGTACTTC. Translated: CASSPPAGGQETQYF. The chain has TRBV27 and TRBJ2-5; 7 bases are shared with TRBD1. The germline V gene encodes CDR1 MNHEY and CDR2 SMNVEV (reference sequence). CDR3 length equals 15 residues. The J segment lost 1 base and the V segment lost 5 bases, leaving 7 bases of the junction unmatched.

CDR3 DNA: TGTGCCAGCGCGATAAGTCAGGGAGACGACAATGAGCAGTTCTTC. This encodes CASAISQGDDNEQFF. The genes are TRBV7-6 and TRBJ2-1; D may match TRBD1 or TRBD2 (5 bases each). This CDR3 contains 15 residues. Per germline, CDR1 SGHVS and CDR2 FNYEAQ. With 8 bases removed from V and 5 bases from J, the gap between germline ends came to 19 bases.

This clonotype was observed a few times. V is TRBV12-3 or TRBV12-4 and J is TRBJ2-7, with TRBD1 matching 9 bases. The CDR3 sequence is 16 residues long. J lost 3 bases, V lost 6 bases, and 12 bases had no gene match. CDR3 nucleotides: TGTGCCAGCAGCTCCATCGACAGGGGGAACAACTACGAGCAGTACTTC. It translates to CASSSIDRGNNYEQYF.

This CDR3 reads CASSYSAEGTEAFF. CDR3 nucleotide sequence: TGTGCCAGCAGTTACTCGGCGGAGGGGACTGAAGCTTTCTTT. The gene calls are TRBV6-8 and TRBJ1-1, with a possible D match to TRBD1 (5 bases). The CDR3 length is 14 residues. Germline loops: CDR1 MNHGY, CDR2 SAAAGT. V lost 0 bases, J lost 5 bases, and 10 bases lay in between.

This clonotype showed up just a few times. This rearrangement joins TRBV20-1 to TRBJ2-1, with TRBD1 identical over 11 bases. The ends lost 4 bases at V and 7 bases at J; junction bases unmatched: 6. The germline V gene has CDR1 DFQATT and CDR2 SNEGSKA (reference sequence). The CDR3 runs to 14 residues. Here the CDR3 DNA reads TGCAGTGCTACTACAGGACAGGGGGCAAATGAGCAGTTCTTC. Protein sequence: CSATTGQGANEQFF.

With regard to this clonotype: At one boundary the junction diverges from the germline segment, which might be a read error. The rearrangement links TRBV6-8 to TRBJ1-1, with a possible D match to TRBD1 (5 bases). Germline V gene lookup returns CDR1 MNHGY and CDR2 SAAAGT. This CDR3 has 15 amino acids. Here the CDR3 reads CTSSTPDISNTEAFF. As DNA, the CDR3 is TGTACCAGCAGTACCCCGGACATAAGCAACACTGAAGCTTTCTTT.

The CDR3 bases are TGTGCCAGCGGCACTGACAGGGGGGGATACATGAACACTGAAGCTTTCTTT. Encoded protein: CASGTDRGGYMNTEAFF. The chain links TRBV28 to TRBJ1-1; 9 bases align to TRBD1. Germline-derived CDR1 and CDR2 are MDHEN and SYDVKM. Trimming cost V 8 bases and J 0 bases; bases outside gene matches: 13. This CDR3 has 17 residues. Together with reference TRBV28 and TRBJ1-1, the CDR3 gives the full variable domain: DVKVTQSSRYLVKRTGEKVFLECVQDMDHENMFWYRQDPGLGLRLIYFSYDVKMKEKGDIPEGYSVSREKKERFSLILESASTNQTSMYLCASGTDRGGYMNTEAFFGQGTRLTVV.

This clonotype was detected a few times. The chain joins TRBV5-6 to TRBJ1-4; D is undetermined. This CDR3 is built from 14 residues. Germline V CDR1 and CDR2: SGHDT, YYEEEE. V was shortened by 2 bases and J by 8 bases, with 13 bases between the two germline ends. CDR3 coding DNA: TGTGCCAGCAGCTTATCGGCCACCAGGGAAAAACTGTTTTTT. Protein: CASSLSATREKLFF.

The chain carries TRBV12-3 or TRBV12-4 and TRBJ2-3, with 8 nucleotides matching TRBD1. The CDR3 covers 14 residues. V shed 6 bases, J shed 6 bases, and the junction held 8 bases outside the gene matches. CDR3 amino acids: CASSNGQGLDTQYF. The CDR3 bases are TGTGCCAGCAGCAATGGACAGGGATTGGATACGCAGTATTTT.